This entry features one TCR beta chain sequence. The data are from a study of shared clonotypes between healthy human individuals. This CDR3 contains 17 residues. V lost 5 bases to trimming and J lost 4 bases; unmatched junction nucleotides: 12. Germline CDR1 reads MDHEN; CDR2 reads SYDVKM. Profiling relied on immunoSEQ multiplex PCR, and the TCRdb table lists in-frame clones only, not all of them. The table lists about 820,000 clones, 80% to 95% of them singletons, with around 24% in the top ten. Positive CCR7 selection of CD45RO-negative cells yielded the naive CD8 cells, and terminally differentiated effector memory CD45RA+ cells were excluded.

The sequence was collected from a man aged 25 to 45 in good health. The source material was naive CD8+ T cells sorted from blood. The V and J genes are TRBV28 and TRBJ2-1, with 9 bases lining up with TRBD2. In DNA, the CDR3 is TGTGCCAGCAGTCCCCTAGGGGCTAGCGGGAATTACAATGAGCAGTTCTTC. Translated: CASSPLGASGNYNEQFF.